Following are 16 T cell receptor beta chains from one sample sequenced in a study of CD8 T cells in ankylosing spondylitis. TCRdb re-analysed the 5' RACE reads in MiXCR, keeping a single row per CDR3 protein. The repertoire holds fewer than 550,000 distinct CDR3 sequences, with 5.3% as singletons. Overall study results and limits: What appeared characteristic of ankylosing spondylitis blood was a TCR beta motif of under 10 highly homologous variants.

Their cognate antigens are unknown. The specimen was blood, either unsorted or a sorted T cell fraction (not recorded which). Receptor source: a male donor with ankylosing spondylitis.

In its sample, this clonotype was seen many times. This chain connects TRBV6-6 to TRBJ1-1; TRBD1 is a possible D gene (5 bases). The germline V gene encodes CDR1 MNHNY and CDR2 SVGAGI (reference sequence). CDR3 length equals 13 residues. Trimming stripped 7 bases from V and 0 bases from J, with 9 bases between. The CDR3 sequence is CASIPRVNTEAFF. The CDR3 nucleotides read TGTGCCAGCATCCCCAGGGTGAACACTGAAGCTTTCTTT.

This clonotype was picked up many times. The chain is built from TRBV5-6 and TRBJ2-1; 8 bases line up with TRBD2. The ends lost 0 bases at V and 7 bases at J; junction bases unmatched: 15. Per the germline V gene, CDR1 is SGHDT and CDR2 is YYEEEE. This CDR3 is 18 amino acids long. The CDR3 DNA reads TGTGCCAGCAGCTTGGCCCAAGGGGCTAGCGGGTCAAGGAATGAGCAGTTCTTC. Protein product: CASSLAQGASGSRNEQFF.

The chain uses TRBV27 and TRBJ2-7; the D gene is possibly TRBD1 (5 bases). This CDR3 spans 14 amino acids. From germline, CDR1 is MNHEY and CDR2 SMNVEV (reference sequence). V lost 5 bases to trimming and J lost 2 bases, with 13 bases between them. CDR3 coding DNA: TGTGCCAGCAGTCCCCTCATCAGGGCCTACGAGCAGTACTTC. Translated: CASSPLIRAYEQYF.

This clonotype came up many times. This chain links TRBV15 with TRBJ2-5; no definite D call. V was shortened by 0 bases and J by 5 bases, with 7 bases between the two germline ends. The CDR3 runs to 13 residues. Germline-derived CDR1 and CDR2 are LNHNV and YYDKDF (reference sequence). As DNA, the CDR3 is TGTGCCACCAGCAGAGATTTGGAGGAGACCCAGTACTTC. It is translated as CATSRDLEETQYF.

This clonotype appeared many times. V usage is TRBV4-2 and J usage is TRBJ1-2; D not resolved. Per germline, CDR1 LGHNA and CDR2 YNFKEQ. CDR3 length equals 15 residues. The V end lost 2 bases, the J end lost 0 bases, and 10 bases lay between the germline ends. CDR3 in amino acids: CASSQSPSANYGYTF. Written as DNA, the CDR3 is TGTGCCAGCAGCCAATCCCCCAGTGCTAACTATGGCTACACCTTC.

The table lists this clonotype with many counts. The genes are TRBV7-2 and TRBJ2-2; D may correspond to TRBD1 or TRBD2 (6 bases each). CDR1 and CDR2 from the germline V gene are SGHTA and FQGNSA. The length of the CDR3 is 17 residues. Between the trimmed V and J ends, which lost 3 bases and 1 base, there was a span of 15 bases. The CDR3 bases are TGTGCCAGCAGCTTTCCCACAGGGCGGGGGAACACCGGGGAGCTGTTTTTT. Residues: CASSFPTGRGNTGELFF.

This clonotype has ten or more counts. The chain recombines TRBV5-1 with TRBJ2-1; 8 nucleotides agree with TRBD2. CDR3 length: 17 residues. Germline V gene data show CDR1 as SGHRS and CDR2 as YFSETQ. Germline trimming cut 0 bases from V and 0 bases from J; bases unmatched to any gene: 5. CDR3: CASSLASGSGSYNEQFF. The CDR3 DNA reads as TGCGCCAGCAGCTTGGCCAGCGGGAGTGGCTCCTACAATGAGCAGTTCTTC.

In its sample, this clonotype was seen many times. This chain connects TRBV6-2 or TRBV6-3 to TRBJ2-2, with D possibly being TRBD1 or TRBD2 (6 bases each). CDR3 length: 14 residues. CDR1 MNHEY and CDR2 SVGEGT come from the germline V gene. The ends were cut back, 11 bases at V and 0 bases at J, with 13 bases in the middle. CDR3 protein: CAGRRGANTGELFF. As DNA, the CDR3 is TGTGCCGGCCGAAGGGGGGCGAACACCGGGGAGCTGTTTTTT.

This clonotype was counted ten times or more. J is TRBJ2-2 and V is TRBV27; D gene unclear. This CDR3 has 15 residues. Trimming pared 7 bases from V and 0 bases from J, leaving 12 bases between. Germline V gene lookup returns CDR1 MNHEY and CDR2 SMNVEV (reference sequence). The CDR3 DNA reads TGTGCCAGCACTTCATACCCGACGAACACCGGGGAGCTGTTTTTT. Translating gives CASTSYPTNTGELFF.

This clonotype was counted at least ten times. The gene calls are TRBV4-3 and TRBJ2-5; 7 bases are a match to TRBD1. Germline-derived CDR1 and CDR2 are LGHNA and YSLEER. This CDR3 is built from 15 residues. The J segment lost 5 bases and the V segment lost 2 bases, leaving 8 bases of the junction unmatched. CDR3 nucleotide sequence: TGCGCCAGCAGCCAATTCACAGGGGTTCGGGAGACCCAGTACTTC. Translating gives CASSQFTGVRETQYF.

This clonotype has only a few counts. The gene calls are TRBV5-1 and TRBJ2-1; D call uncertain. Trimming stripped 5 bases from V and 0 bases from J, with 12 bases between. The germline gives CDR1 SGHRS, CDR2 YFSETQ. This CDR3 is 15 amino acids long. The CDR3 sequence: CASRGKQSSYNEQFF. The CDR3 nucleotides read TGCGCCAGCAGAGGGAAACAAAGCTCCTACAATGAGCAGTTCTTC.

The sample holds many counts of this clonotype. V and J are TRBV4-3 and TRBJ2-2, with D hard to call. V lost 0 bases, J lost 5 bases, and 7 bases lay in between. This CDR3 has 14 residues. The germline gives CDR1 LGHNA, CDR2 YSLEER. CDR3 residues: CASSQELRTGELFF. The CDR3 coding sequence is TGCGCCAGCAGCCAAGAATTAAGAACCGGGGAGCTGTTTTTT.

The sample holds a few counts of this clonotype. A read error is possible here, since a much larger clone lies one base away. The chain carries TRBV20-1 and TRBJ1-6; D call uncertain. This CDR3 contains 15 residues. Trimming removed 3 bases from V and 8 bases from J, with 17 bases in between. Germline CDR1 reads DFQATT; CDR2 reads SNEGSKA (reference sequence). CDR3 sequence reads: CSASDEGRTYSPLHF. The CDR3 nucleotides are TGCAGTGCTAGCGATGAAGGGCGGACTTATTCACCCCTCCACTTT.

Notes on this clonotype: As the CDR3 is not closed by the conserved phenylalanine or tryptophan, this likely results from a read error. It is unclear where the CDR3 begins or ends on the DNA, so no DNA is shown, and the CDR3 is as TCRdb lists it. This chain uses TRBV5-1 with TRBJ2-7; TRBD1 is the table's D call and was not checked against the DNA. CDR1 is SGHRS and CDR2 is YFSETQ in the germline V gene. The CDR3 extends over 10 residues, inclusive of both ends. CDR3: CASSFPDRGP.

This clonotype came up many times. The chain employs TRBV5-1 and TRBJ2-2, with TRBD1 identical over 7 bases. J lost 4 bases, V lost 3 bases, and 3 bases had no gene match. The CDR3 has 14 amino acids. CDR1 is SGHRS, CDR2 YFSETQ, per germline. CDR3 region: CASSWDRLTGELFF. The CDR3 nucleotides read TGCGCCAGCAGCTGGGACAGACTCACCGGGGAGCTGTTTTTT.

This clonotype was found many times. This chain joins TRBV20-1 and TRBJ2-3; 7 bases are a match to TRBD1. This CDR3 comprises 14 residues. Germline-derived CDR1 and CDR2 are DFQATT and SNEGSKA (reference sequence). V gave up 5 bases and J gave up 0 bases; unmatched junction bases: 5. The CDR3 region is CSAGHRGSTDTQYF. CDR3 nucleotides: TGCAGTGCTGGACACAGGGGAAGCACAGATACGCAGTATTTT.